This note documents a single T cell receptor beta chain sequence. The antigen is unknown. Trimming pared 1 base from V and 0 bases from J, leaving 6 bases between. The CDR3 spans 13 residues. The V gene's germline CDR1 is GTSNPN and CDR2 SVGIG (reference sequence). This record comes from a study of circulating and synovial CD4+ cells in juvenile arthritis. Study results and limitations: Circulating pathogenic-like and bulk T cells looked alike by Vbeta family usage.

Only in-frame clones appear in the TCRdb table, and some are missing; sequencing was by immunoSEQ multiplex PCR. The table lists under 35,000 clones, over 85% of them singletons. Material: CD4+ T cells from blood. The chain has TRBV30 and TRBJ1-1; D uncertain. This receptor was taken from a human donor with juvenile idiopathic arthritis. As DNA, the CDR3 is TGTGCCTGGAGTGAATCAATGAACACTGAAGCTTTCTTT. Residues: CAWSESMNTEAFF.